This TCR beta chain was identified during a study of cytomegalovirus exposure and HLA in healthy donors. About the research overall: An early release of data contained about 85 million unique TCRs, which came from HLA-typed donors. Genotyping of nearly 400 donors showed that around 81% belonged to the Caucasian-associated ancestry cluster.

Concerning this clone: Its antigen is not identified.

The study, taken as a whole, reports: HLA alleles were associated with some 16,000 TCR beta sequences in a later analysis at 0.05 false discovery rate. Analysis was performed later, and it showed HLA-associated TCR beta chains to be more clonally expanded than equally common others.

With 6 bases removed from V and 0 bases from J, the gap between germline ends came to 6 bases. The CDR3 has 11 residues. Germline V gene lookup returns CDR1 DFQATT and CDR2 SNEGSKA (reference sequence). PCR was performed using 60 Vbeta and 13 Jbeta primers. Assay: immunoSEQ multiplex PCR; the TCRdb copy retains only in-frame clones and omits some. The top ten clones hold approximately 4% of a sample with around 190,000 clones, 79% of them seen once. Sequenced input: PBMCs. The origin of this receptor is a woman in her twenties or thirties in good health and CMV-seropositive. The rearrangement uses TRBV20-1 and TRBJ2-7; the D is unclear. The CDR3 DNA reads TGCAGTGCGTCTGTCTCCTACGAGCAGTACTTC. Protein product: CSASVSYEQYF.